The 12 T cell receptor beta chains below all came from one sample that was sequenced in a study of Graves' ophthalmopathy and Graves' hyperthyroidism (dated by TCRdb to the late 2010s). Sequencing used an Illumina HiSeq 2000. For repertoire sequencing, the TCR beta CDR3 regions were amplified from RNA transcripts. HTBI primers and the Qiagen OneStep RT-PCR kit were used in a first-round RT-PCR, which was followed by a second-round multiplex PCR, size selection and purification. Clones were called with MiXCR by TCRdb after fastp trimmed the public reads at Q25, and only in-frame beta chains were retained. Under each unique CDR3 protein, matching rows form one entry showing the most common genes and DNA. Across this sample there are approximately 330,000 distinct CDR3 sequences, with roughly 16% seen only once. The ten most abundant clones make up 10% to 15% of the sample. Sample: peripheral blood. The receptors were gathered from an adult man with Graves' ophthalmopathy.

A few counts support this clonotype. A much larger clone is a single base away; this may be a read error. The chain is built from TRBV24-1 and TRBJ2-7, with 14 bases identical to TRBD2. This CDR3 region has 15 residues. CDR1 and CDR2 (germline): KGHDR, SFDVKD. The CDR3 protein is CVTKLTSGRVYEQYF. In nucleotides, the CDR3 is TGTGTCACCAAACTGACTAGCGGGAGGGTATACGAGCAGTACTTC.

This clonotype was picked up many times. J is TRBJ1-1 and V is TRBV7-2; 12 bases match TRBD1. V lost 4 bases to trimming and J lost 8 bases; unmatched junction nucleotides: 5. CDR1 SGHTA and CDR2 FQGNSA come from the germline V gene. This CDR3 spans 14 amino acids. The CDR3 nucleotides read TGTGCCAGCAGCTCGGGACAGGGGGCGAGGGAAGCTTTCTTT. Protein sequence: CASSSGQGAREAFF.

This clonotype was recorded at least ten times. The V call is TRBV5-1, the J call TRBJ2-3; 7 bases map to TRBD1. The germline V gene encodes CDR1 SGHRS and CDR2 YFSETQ. There are 16 residues in the CDR3. Germline trimming cut 0 bases from V and 3 bases from J; bases unmatched to any gene: 7. The DNA of the CDR3 is TGCGCCAGCAGCTTGGCGGGACAGTTACGAACAGATACGCAGTATTTT. Its protein product is CASSLAGQLRTDTQYF.

The chain links TRBV7-2 to TRBJ2-7, with a tentative D call TRBD1 (6 bases). Germline V gives CDR1 SGHTA, CDR2 FQGNSA. CDR3 length: 15 residues. V gave up 5 bases and J gave up 2 bases, with 16 bases separating them. CDR3 coding DNA: TGTGCCAGCAGCCCTGGGGTCAGGGGAACCTACGAGCAGTACTTC. Amino acid sequence: CASSPGVRGTYEQYF. The whole variable domain, filled in from reference TRBV7-2 and TRBJ2-7, reads GAGVSQSPSNKVTEKGKDVELRCDPISGHTALYWYRQSLGQGLEFLIYFQGNSAPDKSGLPSDRFSAERTGGSVSTLTIQRTQQEDSAVYLCASSPGVRGTYEQYFGPGTRLTVT.

This sequence joins TRBV5-1 and TRBJ2-5; 12 bases line up with TRBD2. The CDR3 consists of 18 residues. CDR1 SGHRS and CDR2 YFSETQ come from the germline V gene. Trimming cost V 4 bases and J 3 bases; bases outside gene matches: 13. CDR3 DNA sequence: TGCGCCAGCAGCCCGGGGAAAGGACTAGCGGGATTGAAAGAGACCCAGTACTTC. Translating gives CASSPGKGLAGLKETQYF.

This chain uses TRBV7-2 with TRBJ2-2, with D possibly matching TRBD2 (5 bases). This CDR3 region has 15 residues. The V gene's germline CDR1 is SGHTA and CDR2 FQGNSA. Trimming took off 5 bases at V and 3 bases at J, with 13 bases between the two ends. CDR3 nucleotides: TGTGCCAGCAGCGTCGGGAACGGAGACACCGGGGAGCTGTTTTTT. Translated: CASSVGNGDTGELFF.

This clonotype occurred many times. The V gene is TRBV12-3 or TRBV12-4, the J gene TRBJ2-5; 10 nucleotides align to TRBD2. The CDR3 extends over 14 amino acids. The trim removed 2 bases at V and 10 bases at J, leaving 7 bases unmatched. CDR3 protein: CASSLSGRAGDQYF. The CDR3 DNA sequence: TGTGCCAGCAGTTTAAGCGGGAGGGCCGGGGACCAGTACTTC.

Many counts were recorded for this clonotype. This chain joins TRBV11-1 and TRBJ1-1, with 10 bases aligning to TRBD1. Looked up from germline, CDR1 is SGHAT and CDR2 is FQDESV (reference sequence). CDR3 length: 14 amino acids. V lost 3 bases and J lost 3; bases outside the gene matches: 1. The CDR3 loop reads CASSLDRGDTEAFF. DNA for the CDR3: TGTGCCAGCAGCTTGGACAGGGGGGACACTGAAGCTTTCTTT.

This clonotype was counted at least ten times. This sequence joins TRBV20-1 and TRBJ1-2; D is unclear. This CDR3 has 13 residues. CDR1 is DFQATT, CDR2 SNEGSKA, per germline (reference sequence). V gave up 2 bases and J gave up 0 bases, with 7 bases separating them. The CDR3 here is CSARRTANYGYTF. The CDR3 DNA reads as TGCAGTGCTAGAAGGACGGCTAACTATGGCTACACCTTC.

There are many counts of this clonotype. CDR3 coding DNA: TGCGCCAGCAGCTTTTATCCCAGGGAGCTGTTTTTT. It encodes CASSFYPRELFF. The chain has TRBV5-1 and TRBJ2-2; D remains ambiguous. V lost 2 bases to trimming and J lost 9 bases, with 8 bases between them. Germline V gives CDR1 SGHRS, CDR2 YFSETQ. The CDR3 runs 12 residues.

This clonotype was observed at least ten times. This may come from a read error, since a much larger clone is one base off. The V and J genes are TRBV11-2 and TRBJ2-2, with 10 positions matching TRBD2. The CDR3 loop spans 16 amino acids. With V trimmed by 7 bases and J by 9 bases, 14 bases remained unmatched. Germline V gene data show CDR1 as SGHAT and CDR2 as FQNNGV. Here the CDR3 DNA reads TGTGCCAGCAACTCGTTTCAGCGGGAGGGCAGTTGGGAGCTGTTTTTT. This encodes CASNSFQREGSWELFF.

This clonotype showed up many times. The CDR3 protein is CASSLGDRGGTEAFF. Written as DNA, the CDR3 is TGTGCCAGCAGTTTAGGGGACAGGGGAGGTACTGAAGCTTTCTTT. V and J are TRBV28 and TRBJ1-1; 10 bases match TRBD1. Per the germline V gene, CDR1 is MDHEN and CDR2 is SYDVKM. There are 15 residues in the CDR3. V was pared by 2 bases and J by 5 bases, with 5 bases of the junction left unmatched. The variable domain in full, with the rest retrieved from reference TRBV28 and TRBJ1-1, is DVKVTQSSRYLVKRTGEKVFLECVQDMDHENMFWYRQDPGLGLRLIYFSYDVKMKEKGDIPEGYSVSREKKERFSLILESASTNQTSMYLCASSLGDRGGTEAFFGQGTRLTVV.